The rows below give T cell receptor beta chains drawn from one sample of a study of cytomegalovirus exposure and HLA in healthy donors. Profiling relied on immunoSEQ multiplex PCR, and the TCRdb table lists in-frame clones only, not all of them. In the table there are about 160,000 clones, roughly 78% of which are singletons. The source material was PBMCs. The receptors come from a man aged 40-55 years in good health and CMV-seronegative. CDR3s include the opening cysteine and the closing phenylalanine or tryptophan. The order of the fields is J gene, V gene, clone size, D gene, CDR3 DNA, CDR3 protein. The D gene is left open where the match is weak. Only some rows state a clone size, as once, few, many or a class for expanded clones.

TRBJ2-5	TRBV18	.	.	TGTGCCAGCTCACCAAACACACAAGAGACCCAGTACTTC	CASSPNTQETQYF
TRBJ2-2	TRBV9	.	.	TGTGCCAGCAGCGTAGCTCTACTAGCTTTCGGCACCGGGGAGCTGTTTTTT	CASSVALLAFGTGELFF
TRBJ2-2	TRBV4-3	.	TRBD1	TGCGCCAGCAGCCAAGATCCGGGGACAGGGACATCCGGGGAGCTGTTTTTT	CASSQDPGTGTSGELFF
TRBJ2-7	TRBV7-2	.	.	TGTGCCAGCAGCTTAAGTAGCGGAAGCTCCTACGAGCAGTACTTC	CASSLSSGSSYEQYF
TRBJ2-6	TRBV5-1	.	TRBD1	TGCGCCAGCGCCCAGGGACAGGGGGTCACTGGGGCCAACGGCCTGACTTTC	CASAQGQGVTGANGLTF
TRBJ2-1	TRBV5-1	.	TRBD2	TGCGCCAGCAACTTGTCTCTGGCGGGAGACACCGGGTCCTACAATGAGCAGTTCTTC	CASNLSLAGDTGSYNEQFF
TRBJ1-3	TRBV25-1	.	TRBD1	TGTGCCAGCAGTGAACCCCGGACAGGGTCTGGAAACACCATATATTTT	CASSEPRTGSGNTIYF
TRBJ1-5	TRBV2	.	TRBD1	TGTGCCAGTAGTGAAATCGACAGGGGGTACAATCAGCCCCAGCATTTT	CASSEIDRGYNQPQHF
TRBJ2-2	TRBV5-5	.	TRBD1	TGTGCCAGCAGCAAGGGACAGGGGCCGTTTACCGGGGAGCTGTTTTTT	CASSKGQGPFTGELFF
TRBJ2-1	TRBV5-4	.	.	TGTGCCAGCAGCTTGGTGGGGGCAGCCGCGAATGAGCAGTTCTTC	CASSLVGAAANEQFF
TRBJ2-7	TRBV5-4	few	TRBD1	TGTGCCAGCAGCCTAAACCAGGGACAGGGGCCCGAGCAGTACTTC	CASSLNQGQGPEQYF
TRBJ2-1	TRBV5-4	.	.	TGTGCCAGCAGCCTAGGGACTTCCCCCGCCTTCTACAATGAGCAGTTCTTC	CASSLGTSPAFYNEQFF
TRBJ2-7	TRBV28	.	TRBD2	TGTGCCAGCAGTACTAGCGGGAGTGAGTCCTACGAGCAGTACTTC	CASSTSGSESYEQYF
TRBJ2-1	TRBV11-3	.	.	TGTGCCAGCAGCTTAGATACAGGCACCTACAATGAGCAGTTCTTC	CASSLDTGTYNEQFF
TRBJ2-3	TRBV27	once	TRBD2	TGTGCCAGCAGCCCTCCAGGGGTAGCGGGAGGGGTCACAGATACGCAGTATTTT	CASSPPGVAGGVTDTQYF
TRBJ2-7	TRBV7-2	.	TRBD2	TGTGCCAGCAGCTTATTGGCGGGAGGTCCCTCCTACGAGCAGTACTTC	CASSLLAGGPSYEQYF
TRBJ2-1	TRBV30	.	TRBD1	TGTGCCTGGAGTATGGGACAGGGGATCTTGAATGAGCAGTTCTTC	CAWSMGQGILNEQFF
TRBJ2-5	TRBV4-1	.	.	TGCGCCAGCAGCCACCCAGGGGGGAAAGAGACCCAGTACTTC	CASSHPGGKETQYF
TRBJ1-6	TRBV27	few	TRBD1	TGTGCCAGCAGTTTCGGGGGACAGGGGGAATCACCCCTCCACTTT	CASSFGGQGESPLHF
TRBJ1-2	TRBV30	.	.	TGTGCCTGGAGGGTCACCCCAGGGGTTAACTATGGCTACACCTTC	CAWRVTPGVNYGYTF
TRBJ2-7	TRBV5-4	.	TRBD2	TGTGCCAGCAGCTTGGATCTAGCGGGAAGGACCTACGAGCAGTACTTC	CASSLDLAGRTYEQYF
TRBJ2-3	TRBV5-6	.	TRBD2	TGTGCCAGCAGCCCTAGCGGGTCGGTCACAGATACGCAGTATTTT	CASSPSGSVTDTQYF
TRBJ2-3	TRBV5-1	.	.	TGCGCCAGCAGCTTGTTGGCTAGCGGCACAGATACGCAGTATTTT	CASSLLASGTDTQYF
TRBJ2-2	TRBV5-1	.	.	TGCGCCAGCAGCTTGTTGGGCAGGCAGAACACCGGGGAGCTGTTTTTT	CASSLLGRQNTGELFF
TRBJ2-5	TRBV10-3	.	.	TGTGCCATCAGTGAGTCGAGGAATCAAGAGACCCAGTACTTC	CAISESRNQETQYF
TRBJ2-1	TRBV5-1	.	TRBD1	TGCGCCAGCAGCCCCAGGACAGGGATGGATGAGCAGTTCTTC	CASSPRTGMDEQFF
TRBJ2-3	TRBV27	.	.	TGTGCCAGCAGTTTCAGGCGGGGCGCTAGCACAGATACGCAGTATTTT	CASSFRRGASTDTQYF
TRBJ2-7	TRBV5-6	.	TRBD2	TGTGCCAGCACTTGGGGGGGACTAGCGGGATACGAGCAGTACTTC	CASTWGGLAGYEQYF
TRBJ1-1	TRBV6-6	.	.	TGTGCCAGCAGACCCCGCCTGGGACAAAAGAACACTGAAGCTTTCTTT	CASRPRLGQKNTEAFF
TRBJ1-2	TRBV10-1	.	.	TGCGCCACCAATTCCCGGGTCGCCGACGGAGGTTATGGCTACACCTTC	CATNSRVADGGYGYTF
TRBJ2-7	TRBV27	.	TRBD2	TGTGCCAGCAGATTATCCCCCTTCGGGACTAGCGGCTATAGCTCCTACGAGCAGTACTTC	CASRLSPFGTSGYSSYEQYF
TRBJ2-1	TRBV7-9	.	TRBD2	TGTTCCAGCACCCCGGCTAGCGGGAGCTCCTACAATGAGCAGTTCTTC	CSSTPASGSSYNEQFF
TRBJ1-4	TRBV15	.	TRBD1	TGTGCCACCAGCGGAAGACAGGGTAGGAAAAAACTGTTTTTT	CATSGRQGRKKLFF
TRBJ1-4	TRBV6-1	.	.	TGTGCCAGCAGTCCCGGACAGTTCAAACTGTTTTTT	CASSPGQFKLFF
TRBJ1-5	TRBV6-5	.	.	TGTGCCAGCAGTCGACAGGTTAGCAATCAGCCCCAGCATTTT	CASSRQVSNQPQHF
TRBJ2-1	TRBV4-2	.	TRBD2	TGTGCCAGCAGCCAAAATCTAGCGGGAGGCCTCAATGAGCAGTTCTTC	CASSQNLAGGLNEQFF
TRBJ2-5	TRBV7-2	.	TRBD2	TGTGCCAGCAGCTTATTAGGACTAGCGGGAGCAGAGACCCAGTACTTC	CASSLLGLAGAETQYF
TRBJ1-3	TRBV7-9	.	TRBD1	TGTGCCAGCAGCCGGGGGACAGCCTCTCTGACTGGAAACACCATATATTTT	CASSRGTASLTGNTIYF
TRBJ2-2	TRBV4-1	.	TRBD2	TGCGCCAGCAGCTTGCGGGAGGGCAACACCGGGGAGCTGTTTTTT	CASSLREGNTGELFF
TRBJ2-2	TRBV5-1	.	TRBD2	TGCGCCAGCAGCTTCCTAGCGGGAGAGGTCGGGGAGCTGTTTTTT	CASSFLAGEVGELFF
TRBJ2-5	TRBV5-4	.	.	TGTGCCAGCAGCCCTGGGGGGATCCAAGAGACCCAGTACTTC	CASSPGGIQETQYF
TRBJ2-4	TRBV4-2	.	.	TGTGCCAGCAGCCATGAGCAGGGAAACATTCAGTACTTC	CASSHEQGNIQYF
TRBJ1-2	TRBV6-1	few	.	TGTGCCAGCAGTGATCCAAACAGGGAAAATGGCTACACCTTC	CASSDPNRENGYTF
TRBJ1-5	TRBV6-5	.	TRBD1	TGTGCCAGCAGTCTGACAGGGAATAGCAATCAGCCCCAGCATTTT	CASSLTGNSNQPQHF
TRBJ2-1	TRBV27	.	.	TGTGCCAGCAGTTCCCTACGCTCCTACAATGAGCAGTTCTTC	CASSSLRSYNEQFF
TRBJ2-2	TRBV28	.	.	TGTGCCAGCAGGGGGCAAGTGGGCGGGGAGCTGTTTTTT	CASRGQVGGELFF
TRBJ2-5	TRBV5-4	.	.	TGTGCCAGCAGCCCGAGGGCAGGGGCCGGGGAGACCCAGTACTTC	CASSPRAGAGETQYF
TRBJ2-5	TRBV5-1	.	TRBD2	TGCGCCAGCAGCTTGTCTAGCGGGAGGGAGACCCAGTACTTC	CASSLSSGRETQYF
TRBJ2-2	TRBV15	.	.	TGTGCCACCAGCCTAGCAGGCGGGGAGCTGTTTTTT	CATSLAGGELFF
TRBJ2-4	TRBV29-1	.	TRBD2	TGCAGCGCCGAGACTAGCGGGGTTAGTCAGTACTTC	CSAETSGVSQYF
TRBJ2-3	TRBV5-1	.	.	TGCGCCAGCAGTGAGGGAGTTTCGGCCGATACGCAGTATTTT	CASSEGVSADTQYF
TRBJ1-2	TRBV21-1	.	.	TGTGCCAGCAGCAAAAGGGAGGCAGGGAAAAACTATGGCTACACCTTC	CASSKREAGKNYGYTF